This passage covers 2 T cell receptor beta chains from one sample sequenced in a study of OX40 agonist ivuxolimab in advanced cancers. Libraries were prepared by immunoSEQ multiplex PCR; TCRdb keeps only in-frame clonotypes and omits some of them. The table includes some 69,000 clones, approximately 93% detected once. Here the sequenced sample was CD4+ or CD8+ T cells sorted from blood, taken in a trial of the OX40 agonist ivuxolimab. These receptors came from an adult with an advanced solid tumor such as melanoma, head and neck, liver or kidney cancer.

The J gene is TRBJ2-7, the V gene TRBV5-4, with 7 bases aligning to TRBD2. Looked up from germline, CDR1 is SGHNT and CDR2 is YYREEE (reference sequence). The V segment lost 4 bases and the J segment 5 bases; nucleotides outside the gene matches: 12. The CDR3 consists of 15 residues. CDR3 DNA: TGTGCCAGCAGCCAAGAAGGCGGGAGAAGCCACGAGCAGTACTTC. This codes for CASSQEGGRSHEQYF.

V is TRBV27 and J is TRBJ2-3; 10 nucleotides align to TRBD2. CDR3 length equals 19 residues. The germline V gene has CDR1 MNHEY and CDR2 SMNVEV (reference sequence). V shed 2 bases, J shed 3 bases, and the junction held 14 bases outside the gene matches. For the CDR3, the DNA is TGTGCCAGCAGTTTAAAGGGGGGGACTAGCGAGAGAAGGACAGATACGCAGTATTTT. It is translated as CASSLKGGTSERRTDTQYF.